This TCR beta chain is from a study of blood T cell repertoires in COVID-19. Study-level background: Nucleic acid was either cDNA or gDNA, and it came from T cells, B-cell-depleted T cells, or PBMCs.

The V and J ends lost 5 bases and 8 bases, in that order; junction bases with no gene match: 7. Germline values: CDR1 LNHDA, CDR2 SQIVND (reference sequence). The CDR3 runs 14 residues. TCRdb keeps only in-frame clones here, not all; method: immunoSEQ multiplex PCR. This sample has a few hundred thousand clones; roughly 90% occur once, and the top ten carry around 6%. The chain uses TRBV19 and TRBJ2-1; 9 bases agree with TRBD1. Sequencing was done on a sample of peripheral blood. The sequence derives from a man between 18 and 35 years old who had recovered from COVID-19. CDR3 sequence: CASSSGTGFDEQFF. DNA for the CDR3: TGTGCCAGTAGTTCCGGGACAGGGTTTGATGAGCAGTTCTTC.